The 9 T cell receptor beta chains given below trace back to one sample, sequenced in a study of identical twins. MiXCR was run by TCRdb on the 5' RACE reads, yielding one entry per CDR3 protein. The sample carries nearly 650,000 distinct CDR3 sequences, less than 9% recorded once. These data were also reused for a study on yellow fever vaccine responses in identical twins.

Material for sequencing was PBMCs. The receptors come from a woman under 30 in good health.

The chain combines TRBV7-8 with TRBJ2-1; D is uncertain. Germline V gene data show CDR1 as SGHVS and CDR2 as FQNEAQ. V was clipped by 1 base and J by 7 bases, with 17 bases between them. This CDR3 is built from 16 residues. CDR3 sequence: CASSLVRPFLGNEQFF. DNA of the CDR3: TGTGCCAGCAGCTTAGTTCGCCCGTTCTTGGGGAATGAGCAGTTCTTC.

This chain uses TRBV2 with TRBJ2-3; perhaps D is TRBD1 or TRBD2 (5 bases each). V shed 4 bases and J shed 2 bases, with 13 bases lying between them. The germline V gene encodes CDR1 SNHLY and CDR2 FYNNEI. The CDR3 is 15 amino acids. In nucleotides, the CDR3 is TGTGCCAGCAGTGCCGGGACGGATAACACAGATACGCAGTATTTT. It encodes CASSAGTDNTDTQYF.

This clonotype has a count of ten or more. The chain couples TRBV6-2 or TRBV6-3 to TRBJ2-1; D unclear. The CDR3 has 15 amino acids. Germline V gene sequence: CDR1 MNHEY, CDR2 SVGEGT. V was clipped by 2 bases and J by 0 bases, with 8 bases between them. The CDR3 reads CASSYARTSYNEQFF. The DNA of the CDR3 is TGTGCCAGCAGTTACGCCAGGACCTCCTACAATGAGCAGTTCTTC.

This sequence joins TRBV20-1 and TRBJ2-1, with D perhaps matching TRBD1 (6 bases). Trimming pared 0 bases from V and 3 bases from J, leaving 12 bases between. The CDR3 totals 15 residues. Germline-derived CDR1 and CDR2 are DFQATT and SNEGSKA (reference sequence). CDR3 residues: CSAREGQLDYNEQFF. The CDR3 bases are TGCAGTGCTAGAGAAGGACAGCTGGACTACAATGAGCAGTTCTTC.

This clonotype was found many times. The gene calls are TRBV6-5 and TRBJ2-1; tentative D call: TRBD2 (6 bases). V dropped 2 bases and J dropped 1 base, with 9 bases sitting between them. Germline CDR1 is MNHEY and CDR2 is SVGAGI. The length of the CDR3 is 15 residues. CDR3 nucleotide sequence: TGTGCCAGCAGTTACACAGGAGGGTCCTACAATGAGCAGTTCTTC. Protein sequence: CASSYTGGSYNEQFF.

This clonotype appeared a few times. The rearrangement joins TRBV10-3 to TRBJ2-7; 11 positions agree with TRBD1. The J segment lost 5 bases and the V segment lost 1 base, leaving 4 bases of the junction unmatched. This CDR3 is 15 amino acids long. Per germline, CDR1 ENHRY and CDR2 SYGVKD. The CDR3 sequence: CAISEFSDRGHEQYF. CDR3 bases: TGTGCCATCAGTGAGTTTTCGGACAGGGGGCACGAGCAGTACTTC.

A note on this clonotype: One end of the junction is discordant with germline, which a read error may explain. The chain has TRBV20-1 and TRBJ2-3, with TRBD2 matching 11 bases. Germline V CDR1 and CDR2: DFQATT, SNEGSKA (reference sequence). The CDR3 loop spans 16 amino acids. Here the CDR3 reads CCARAASGGRTDTQYF. The CDR3 bases are TGCTGTGCTAGAGCGGCTAGCGGGGGGCGCACAGATACGCAGTATTTT.

The chain joins TRBV15 to TRBJ1-4; D possibly corresponds to TRBD1 (5 bases). Trimming removed 1 base at V and 7 bases at J, with 13 bases between. The length of the CDR3 is 15 residues. Germline V gives CDR1 LNHNV, CDR2 YYDKDF (reference sequence). The CDR3 region is CATSRVRGFGEKLFF. CDR3 sequence (DNA): TGTGCCACCAGCAGAGTCCGGGGGTTTGGTGAAAAACTGTTTTTT.

This clonotype was seen only a few times. The chain recombines TRBV7-9 with TRBJ2-1, with 9 bases lining up with TRBD2. The ends lost 1 base at V and 3 bases at J; junction bases unmatched: 4. The CDR3 is 16 residues long. CDR1 is SEHNR, CDR2 FQNEAQ, per germline (reference sequence). The CDR3 DNA is TGTGCCAGCAGCTTAGGGGCTAGCGGGATCTACAATGAGCAGTTCTTC. Protein: CASSLGASGIYNEQFF.